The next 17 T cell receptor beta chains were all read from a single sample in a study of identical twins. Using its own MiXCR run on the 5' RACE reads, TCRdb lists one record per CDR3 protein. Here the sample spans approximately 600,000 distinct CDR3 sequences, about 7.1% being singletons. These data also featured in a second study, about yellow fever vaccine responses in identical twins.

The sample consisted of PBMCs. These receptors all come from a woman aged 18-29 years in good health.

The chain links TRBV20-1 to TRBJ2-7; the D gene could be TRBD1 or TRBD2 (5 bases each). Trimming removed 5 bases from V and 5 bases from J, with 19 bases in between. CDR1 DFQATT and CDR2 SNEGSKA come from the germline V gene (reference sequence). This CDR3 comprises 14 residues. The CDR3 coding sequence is TGCAGTGCTCAGGGCGGGCTAGCCGTAAACGAGCAGTACGTC. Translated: CSAQGGLAVNEQYV.

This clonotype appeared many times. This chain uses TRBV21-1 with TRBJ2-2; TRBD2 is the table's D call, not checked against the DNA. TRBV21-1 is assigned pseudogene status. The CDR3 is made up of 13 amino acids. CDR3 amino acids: CASLPEGHGELFF. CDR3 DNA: TGTGCCAGCCTCCCCGAGGGCCACGGGGAGCTGTTTTTT.

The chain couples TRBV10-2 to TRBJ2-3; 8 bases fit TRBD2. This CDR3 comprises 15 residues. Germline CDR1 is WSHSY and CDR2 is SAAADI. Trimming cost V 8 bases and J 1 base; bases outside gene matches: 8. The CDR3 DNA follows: TGCGCCAGCTCCGCGACTAGCGCGGGCACAGATACGCAGTATTTT. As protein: CASSATSAGTDTQYF.

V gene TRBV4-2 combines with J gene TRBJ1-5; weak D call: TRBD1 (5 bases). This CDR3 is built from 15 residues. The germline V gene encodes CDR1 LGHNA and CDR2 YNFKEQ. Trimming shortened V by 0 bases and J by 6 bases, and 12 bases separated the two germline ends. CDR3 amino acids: CASSQDPGVGQPQHF. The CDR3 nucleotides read TGTGCCAGCAGCCAAGATCCGGGGGTGGGTCAGCCCCAGCATTTT.

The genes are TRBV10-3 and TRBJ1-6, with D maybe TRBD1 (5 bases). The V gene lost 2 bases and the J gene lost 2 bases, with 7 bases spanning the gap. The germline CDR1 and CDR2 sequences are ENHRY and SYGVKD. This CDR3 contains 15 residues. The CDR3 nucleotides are TGTGCCATCAGTGAGAAGGGGACCTATAATTCACCCCTCCACTTT. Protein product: CAISEKGTYNSPLHF.

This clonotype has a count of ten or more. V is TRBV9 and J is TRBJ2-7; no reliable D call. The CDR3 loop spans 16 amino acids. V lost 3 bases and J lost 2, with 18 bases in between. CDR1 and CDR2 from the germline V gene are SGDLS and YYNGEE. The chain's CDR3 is CASSEWPGAFTYEQYF. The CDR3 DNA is TGTGCCAGCAGCGAATGGCCAGGAGCCTTTACCTACGAGCAGTACTTC.

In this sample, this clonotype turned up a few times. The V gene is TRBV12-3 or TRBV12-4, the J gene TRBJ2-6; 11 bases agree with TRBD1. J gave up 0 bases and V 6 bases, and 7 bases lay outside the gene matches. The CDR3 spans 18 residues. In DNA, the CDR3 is TGTGCCAGCAGCGGGACAGGGGGGATAGTCTCTGGGGCCAACGTCCTGACTTTC. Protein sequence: CASSGTGGIVSGANVLTF.

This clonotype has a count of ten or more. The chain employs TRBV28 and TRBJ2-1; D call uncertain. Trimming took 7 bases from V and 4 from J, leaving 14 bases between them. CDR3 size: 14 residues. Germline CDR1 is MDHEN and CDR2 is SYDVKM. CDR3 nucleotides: TGTGCCAGCAACACCGGGCATCTGTACAATGAGCAGTTCTTC. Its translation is CASNTGHLYNEQFF.

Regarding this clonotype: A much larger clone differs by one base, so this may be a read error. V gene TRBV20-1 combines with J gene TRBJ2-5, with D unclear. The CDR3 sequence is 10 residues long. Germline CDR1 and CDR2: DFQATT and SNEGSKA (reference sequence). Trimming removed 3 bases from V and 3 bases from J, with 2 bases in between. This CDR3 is CSASEETQYF. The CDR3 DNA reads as TGCAGTGCTAGTGAAGAGACCCAGTACTTC.

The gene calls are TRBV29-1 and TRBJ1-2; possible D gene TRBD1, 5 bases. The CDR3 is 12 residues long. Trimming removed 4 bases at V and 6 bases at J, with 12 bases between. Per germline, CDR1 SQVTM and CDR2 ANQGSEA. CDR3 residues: CSVGLKDNGYTF. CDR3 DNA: TGCAGCGTTGGATTGAAGGACAATGGCTACACCTTC.

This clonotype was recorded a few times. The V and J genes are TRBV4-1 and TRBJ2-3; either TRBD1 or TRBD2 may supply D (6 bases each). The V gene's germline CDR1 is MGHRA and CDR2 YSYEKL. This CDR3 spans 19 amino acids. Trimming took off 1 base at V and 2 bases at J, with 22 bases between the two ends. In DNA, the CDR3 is TGCGCCAGCAGCCAAGGGGCCTGGGGGGCGGACCGCGCCACAGATACGCAGTATTTT. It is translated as CASSQGAWGADRATDTQYF.

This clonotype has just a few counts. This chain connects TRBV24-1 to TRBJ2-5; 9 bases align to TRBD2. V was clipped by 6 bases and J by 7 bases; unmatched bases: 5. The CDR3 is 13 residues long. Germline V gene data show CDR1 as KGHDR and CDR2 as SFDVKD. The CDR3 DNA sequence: TGTGCCACCAGTTCTAGCGGGGCGGCGACCCAGTACTTC. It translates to CATSSSGAATQYF.

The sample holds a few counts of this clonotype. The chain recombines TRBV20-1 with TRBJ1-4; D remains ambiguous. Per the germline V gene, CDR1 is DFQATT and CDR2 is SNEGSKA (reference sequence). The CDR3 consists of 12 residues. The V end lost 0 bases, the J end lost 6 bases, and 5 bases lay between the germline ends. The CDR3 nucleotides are TGCAGTGCTAGAGATCTCGATGAAAAACTGTTTTTT. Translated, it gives CSARDLDEKLFF.

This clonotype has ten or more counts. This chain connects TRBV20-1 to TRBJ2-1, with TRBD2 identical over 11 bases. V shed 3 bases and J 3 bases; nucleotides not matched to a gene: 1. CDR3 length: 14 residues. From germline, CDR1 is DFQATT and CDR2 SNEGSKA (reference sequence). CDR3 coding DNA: TGCAGTGCTAGTGGGACTAGCGGCTACAATGAGCAGTTCTTC. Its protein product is CSASGTSGYNEQFF.

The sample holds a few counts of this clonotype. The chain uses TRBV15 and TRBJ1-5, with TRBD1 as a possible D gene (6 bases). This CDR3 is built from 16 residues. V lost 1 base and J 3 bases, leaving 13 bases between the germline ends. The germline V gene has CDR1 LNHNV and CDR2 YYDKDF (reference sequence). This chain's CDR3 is CATSRGRTVNNQPQHF. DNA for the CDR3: TGTGCCACCAGCAGAGGTAGGACAGTCAACAATCAGCCCCAGCATTTT.

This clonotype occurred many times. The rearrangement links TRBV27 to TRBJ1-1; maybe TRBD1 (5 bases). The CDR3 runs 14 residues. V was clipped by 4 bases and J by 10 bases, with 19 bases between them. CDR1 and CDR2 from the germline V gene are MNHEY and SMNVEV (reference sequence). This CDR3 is CASSYGQGKWGAFF. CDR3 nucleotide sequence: TGTGCCAGCAGTTATGGGCAGGGAAAGTGGGGAGCTTTCTTT.

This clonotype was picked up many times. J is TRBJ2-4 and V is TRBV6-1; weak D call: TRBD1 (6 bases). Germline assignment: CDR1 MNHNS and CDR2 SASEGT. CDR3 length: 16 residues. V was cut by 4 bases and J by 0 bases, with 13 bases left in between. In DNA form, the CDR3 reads TGTGCCAGCAGTGCTTCAGGGGCGCTAGCCAAAAACATTCAGTACTTC. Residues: CASSASGALAKNIQYF.